One and the same sample provided the 26 T cell receptor beta chains below, sequenced in a study of blood T cells in healthy people across ages. With a J-beta primer mix and a sample-barcoded 5' primer, a second PCR ran about 6 to 11 cycles. Each CDR3 protein is one row after TCRdb ran MiXCR on the 5' RACE reads. The table has about 1.5 million distinct CDR3 sequences, approximately 43% seen once. Sequencing used blood. The source is a woman under 30 in good health.

The rearrangement links TRBV29-1 to TRBJ2-3, with TRBD2 matching over 9 bases. The CDR3 sequence is 15 residues long. CDR1 is SQVTM and CDR2 is ANQGSEA in the germline V gene. The V gene end was trimmed by 4 bases and the J gene end by 3 bases; junction bases not matched to a gene: 8. The CDR3 DNA sequence: TGCAGCGTTGTTGGAGGCCTAGCGGGGACAGATACGCAGTATTTT. It yields the protein CSVVGGLAGTDTQYF.

This chain connects TRBV19 to TRBJ2-1; TRBD1 matches 7 bases. CDR3 length: 15 amino acids. Germline lookup yields CDR1 LNHDA and CDR2 SQIVND (reference sequence). V was pared by 4 bases and J by 6 bases, with 9 bases of the junction left unmatched. The CDR3 DNA reads TGTGCCAGTAGTAGGTTAGGGGGCGCTGGCAATGAGCAGTTCTTC. Its translation: CASSRLGGAGNEQFF.

A few counts support this clonotype. V and J are TRBV20-1 and TRBJ1-1; D is ambiguous. The CDR3 sequence is 13 residues long. Between the trimmed V and J ends, which lost 6 bases and 5 bases, there was a span of 16 bases. Germline CDR1 is DFQATT and CDR2 is SNEGSKA (reference sequence). This CDR3 reads CSAPHRVGTEAFF. CDR3 DNA: TGCAGTGCACCTCATCGGGTAGGGACTGAAGCTTTCTTT.

The CDR3 protein is CASSSQRGTAGKEQYF. The CDR3 DNA reads TGTGCCAGCAGTTCCCAAAGGGGGACCGCGGGAAAAGAGCAGTACTTC. The V call is TRBV6-5, the J call TRBJ2-7; the D call may be TRBD1 or TRBD2 (6 bases each). There are 16 residues in the CDR3. V was cut by 4 bases and J by 7 bases, with 23 bases left in between. CDR1 is MNHEY and CDR2 is SVGAGI in the germline V gene.

This clonotype came up a few times. The chain joins TRBV7-9 to TRBJ2-7; 7 bases align to TRBD2. The CDR3 runs to 16 residues. Trimming removed 5 bases from V and 4 bases from J; junction bases left unmatched: 14. Germline V gene sequence: CDR1 SEHNR, CDR2 FQNEAQ (reference sequence). The CDR3 spells CASSGGELAGRYEQYF. The CDR3 DNA reads as TGTGCCAGCAGCGGGGGGGAGCTGGCAGGCCGGTACGAGCAGTACTTC.

This clonotype turned up a few times. The chain carries TRBV24-1 and TRBJ2-1; 8 positions agree with TRBD2. Per the germline V gene, CDR1 is KGHDR and CDR2 is SFDVKD. CDR3 size: 16 residues. Germline trimming cut 4 bases from V and 0 bases from J; bases unmatched to any gene: 4. The CDR3 here is CATSDTSGFSYNEQFF. As DNA, the CDR3 is TGTGCCACCAGTGACACTAGCGGATTCTCCTACAATGAGCAGTTCTTC.

In regard to this clonotype: One junction end disagrees with the germline gene, perhaps due to a read error. V and J are TRBV9 and TRBJ2-6; TRBD1 might be the D (5 bases). The CDR3 runs to 15 residues. Germline-derived CDR1 and CDR2 are SGDLS and YYNGEE. CDR3 nucleotide sequence: TGTGCCAGCAGCGTAGGGAACTCTGGGGCCGACGTCCTGACTTTC. Its protein product is CASSVGNSGADVLTF.

This clonotype was counted only a few times. The CDR3 loop is CASSPQSGSFHEQYF. The CDR3 DNA is TGTGCCAGCAGTCCCCAGAGCGGGAGTTTCCACGAGCAGTACTTC. The rearrangement uses TRBV12-3 or TRBV12-4 and TRBJ2-7; 8 nucleotides match TRBD2. This CDR3 comprises 15 residues. V dropped 5 bases and J dropped 5; count of bases not matched to a gene: 11.

The chain's CDR3 is CASSFWDSRQTQYF. The CDR3 bases are TGTGCCAGCAGCTTTTGGGACAGCAGGCAGACCCAGTACTTC. The chain combines TRBV7-9 with TRBJ2-5; 7 bases fit TRBD1. Per germline, CDR1 SEHNR and CDR2 FQNEAQ (reference sequence). The CDR3 length is 14 residues. V gave up 3 bases and J gave up 6 bases; unmatched junction bases: 7.

The chain recombines TRBV3-1 with TRBJ1-6, with unresolved D. CDR1 LGHDT and CDR2 YNNKEL come from the germline V gene (reference sequence). This CDR3 is 13 amino acids long. Deletions cut 2 bases from V and 7 bases from J, with 6 bases between. For the CDR3, the DNA is TGTGCCAGCAGCCAATACGGGAATTCACCCCTCCACTTT. This encodes CASSQYGNSPLHF.

The chain uses TRBV7-2 and TRBJ2-7; 7 positions agree with TRBD1. Germline V gene lookup returns CDR1 SGHTA and CDR2 FQGNSA. Trimming removed 5 bases from V and 3 bases from J; junction bases left unmatched: 7. This CDR3 spans 14 amino acids. The CDR3 coding sequence is TGTGCCAGCAGCCGTAGGACAGGAGGCTACGAGCAGTACTTC. Protein: CASSRRTGGYEQYF.

This clonotype has just a few counts. This rearrangement joins TRBV12-3 or TRBV12-4 to TRBJ1-2; 9 bases align to TRBD1. The CDR3 is 15 residues long. Trimming cost V 5 bases and J 7 bases; bases outside gene matches: 11. The CDR3 DNA is TGTGCCAGCAGTACAAGGACAGGGGTCTTCGGTGGCTACACCTTC. As protein: CASSTRTGVFGGYTF.

The rearrangement links TRBV3-1 to TRBJ1-6, with 9 bases that match TRBD1. After removal of 5 bases from V and 3 bases from J, the junction contained 2 bases not matched to a gene. This CDR3 contains 15 residues. Germline V gene sequence: CDR1 LGHDT, CDR2 YNNKEL (reference sequence). The CDR3 is CASSGQGNYNSPLHF. In DNA, the CDR3 is TGTGCCAGCAGCGGACAGGGGAACTATAATTCACCCCTCCACTTT.

This clonotype was seen a handful of times. The V gene is TRBV5-1, the J gene TRBJ2-1; 7 bases are a match to TRBD2. The CDR3 consists of 15 residues. Germline V gene lookup returns CDR1 SGHRS and CDR2 YFSETQ. V was pared by 4 bases and J by 6 bases, with 10 bases of the junction left unmatched. CDR3 in amino acids: CASSPPFAGVNEQFF. The DNA of the CDR3 is TGCGCCAGCAGCCCCCCTTTCGCGGGGGTCAATGAGCAGTTCTTC.

CDR3: CASSPGEAGVTDTQYF. Written as DNA, the CDR3 is TGTGCCAGCAGCCCCGGTGAGGCGGGAGTAACAGATACGCAGTATTTT. The V call is TRBV6-8, the J call TRBJ2-3; 7 bases fit TRBD2. CDR3 size: 16 residues. In germline, CDR1 is MNHGY, CDR2 SAAAGT. V trimming: 6 bases; J trimming: 3 bases; junction bases outside the gene matches: 12.

This clonotype was observed once. The rearrangement joins TRBV9 to TRBJ1-2; TRBD1 might be the D (6 bases). Trimming shortened V by 4 bases and J by 6 bases, and 19 bases separated the two germline ends. Germline CDR1 and CDR2: SGDLS and YYNGEE. CDR3 length equals 15 residues. The CDR3 nucleotides are TGTGCCAGCAGCCCAACCCCCACAGGGTTACATGGCTACACCTTC. It encodes CASSPTPTGLHGYTF.

This clonotype was seen a few times. This chain links TRBV7-9 with TRBJ1-2; D perhaps matches TRBD1 (5 bases). Germline V gives CDR1 SEHNR, CDR2 FQNEAQ (reference sequence). There are 15 residues in the CDR3. The germline V and J ends were trimmed by 4 bases and 4 bases, with 16 bases remaining between them. The CDR3 protein is CASSSAGLDRYGYTF. Written as DNA, the CDR3 is TGTGCCAGCAGCTCAGCAGGGCTGGATCGCTATGGCTACACCTTC.

The rearrangement links TRBV4-1 to TRBJ2-7; D call uncertain. This CDR3 has 17 residues. V lost 0 bases and J 2 bases, leaving 17 bases between the germline ends. Per the germline V gene, CDR1 is MGHRA and CDR2 is YSYEKL. In DNA, the CDR3 is TGCGCCAGCAGCCAAGATTGGCCGGCAGTTGTGACCTACGAGCAGTACTTC. Its protein product is CASSQDWPAVVTYEQYF.

The rearrangement links TRBV5-1 to TRBJ1-1, with D perhaps matching TRBD1 (5 bases). Per the germline V gene, CDR1 is SGHRS and CDR2 is YFSETQ. Trimming took off 4 bases at V and 0 bases at J, with 10 bases between the two ends. The CDR3 extends over 14 amino acids. CDR3 in DNA: TGCGCCAGCAGCGGGACGGTACTGAACACTGAAGCTTTCTTT. It encodes CASSGTVLNTEAFF. Variable domain in full (rest from reference TRBV5-1 and TRBJ1-1): KAGVTQTPRYLIKTRGQQVTLSCSPISGHRSVSWYQQTPGQGLQFLFEYFSETQRNKGNFPGRFSGRQFSNSRSEMNVSTLELGDSALYLCASSGTVLNTEAFFGQGTRLTVV.

The chain recombines TRBV12-3 or TRBV12-4 with TRBJ1-1, with TRBD1 as a possible D gene (5 bases). Deletions cut 6 bases from V and 8 bases from J, with 22 bases between. The CDR3 has 15 residues. The CDR3 DNA reads TGTGCCAGCAGACTTGTGAGGGGAGGAGATCCCGAAGCTTTCTTT. Translated: CASRLVRGGDPEAFF.

J is TRBJ2-2 and V is TRBV2; D ambiguous. There are 14 residues in the CDR3. The V and J ends lost 0 bases and 5 bases respectively, with 7 bases between them. Germline assignment: CDR1 SNHLY and CDR2 FYNNEI. The CDR3 DNA sequence: TGTGCCAGCAGTGAAGCGCTGGATACCGGGGAGCTGTTTTTT. The encoded protein is CASSEALDTGELFF.

The chain links TRBV5-1 to TRBJ2-7; no firm D call. CDR3 length equals 14 residues. Germline V gene data show CDR1 as SGHRS and CDR2 as YFSETQ. Trimming left V 0 bases short and J 2 bases short, with 9 bases between. The CDR3 loop reads CASSLDGITYEQYF. The CDR3, as DNA: TGCGCCAGCAGCTTGGACGGAATAACCTACGAGCAGTACTTC.

The V and J genes are TRBV28 and TRBJ1-4; D perhaps matches TRBD1 (6 bases). Germline CDR1 MDHEN, CDR2 SYDVKM. V lost 7 bases, J lost 8 bases, and 29 bases lay in between. The CDR3 consists of 18 residues. The CDR3 bases are TGTGCCAGCAATGGAAGGCGAGGGGGACTAATATCGGTCGAAAAACTGTTTTTT. This codes for CASNGRRGGLISVEKLFF. The entire variable domain, with the rest obtained from reference TRBV28 and TRBJ1-4, is as follows: DVKVTQSSRYLVKRTGEKVFLECVQDMDHENMFWYRQDPGLGLRLIYFSYDVKMKEKGDIPEGYSVSREKKERFSLILESASTNQTSMYLCASNGRRGGLISVEKLFFGSGTQLSVL.

For this clonotype: Germline and junction disagree at one end, which may indicate a read error. This chain uses TRBV7-7 with TRBJ2-5; 11 bases fit TRBD1. The CDR3 sequence is 15 residues long. The germline V gene has CDR1 SSHAT and CDR2 FNYEAQ (reference sequence). CDR3 sequence reads: CASSSRTGGLETQYF. The CDR3 DNA reads as TGTGCTAGCAGCTCGCGGACAGGGGGCCTGGAGACCCAGTACTTC.

The V call is TRBV7-9, the J call TRBJ2-1, with D hard to call. The CDR3 runs to 12 residues. Germline CDR1 SEHNR, CDR2 FQNEAQ (reference sequence). The ends were cut back, 2 bases at V and 8 bases at J, with 7 bases in the middle. CDR3 coding DNA: TGTGCCAGCAGCTTACTACACCATGAGCAGTTCTTC. This encodes CASSLLHHEQFF.

This sequence joins TRBV15 and TRBJ2-7; D uncertain. This CDR3 has 15 amino acids. Trimming removed 0 bases from V and 1 base from J, with 10 bases in between. In germline, CDR1 is LNHNV, CDR2 YYDKDF (reference sequence). This CDR3 reads CATSRDMSRSYEQYF. The CDR3 nucleotides are TGTGCCACCAGCAGAGATATGAGTCGATCCTACGAGCAGTACTTC. Looking up the rest from reference TRBV15 and TRBJ2-7 gives the full variable domain: DAMVIQNPRYQVTQFGKPVTLSCSQTLNHNVMYWYQQKSSQAPKLLFHYYDKDFNNEADTPDNFQSRRPNTSFCFLDIRSPGLGDTAMYLCATSRDMSRSYEQYFGPGTRLTVT.